One sample yielded the 17 T cell receptor beta chains listed below, sequenced in a study of regulatory T cells in long-lasting Graves disease. CDR3 regions were amplified by Arm-PCR using iRepertoire HTBI primers to build TCR beta libraries. TCRdb called the multiplex PCR reads again in MiXCR, with one record for every CDR3 protein. The data show more than 650,000 distinct CDR3 sequences, with 25% to 30% seen just once and roughly 46% held by the top ten. Time point: persistent/refractory GD, antithyroid drugs over 5 years with positive TRAb. The TCR library was made from RNA extracted from PBMCs. The source material was peripheral blood mononuclear cells (PBMCs), sampled when the disease was refractory, from a patient treated with antithyroid drugs. These receptors all come from a female donor with Graves disease.

The CDR3 reads CAWSRKGLRNQPQHF. In DNA form, the CDR3 reads TGTGCCTGGAGTAGGAAGGGTTTGCGCAATCAGCCCCAGCATTTT. The chain carries TRBV30 and TRBJ1-5; the D is unclear. The CDR3 is made up of 15 amino acids. Per germline, CDR1 GTSNPN and CDR2 SVGIG (reference sequence). Trimming shortened V by 2 bases and J by 2 bases, and 13 bases separated the two germline ends.

The chain has TRBV6-1 and TRBJ2-5; 8 nucleotides line up with TRBD1. Germline lookup yields CDR1 MNHNS and CDR2 SASEGT. The CDR3 totals 15 residues. Losses at the gene ends were 8 bases for V and 1 base for J; bases not matched to a gene: 9. In nucleotides, the CDR3 is TGTGCCAGCGGGAGAGGACAGGGCCTCCAAGAGACCCAGTACTTC. Protein: CASGRGQGLQETQYF.

The chain uses TRBV24-1 and TRBJ1-5, with TRBD1 identical over 7 bases. Germline CDR1 and CDR2: KGHDR and SFDVKD. The CDR3 contains 14 residues. J lost 7 bases, V lost 3 bases, and 5 bases had no gene match. The CDR3: CATSDGDRTQPQHF. CDR3 nucleotides: TGTGCCACCAGTGATGGGGACAGAACCCAGCCCCAGCATTTT.

The CDR3 sequence: CASSSYRGGQPQHF. CDR3 coding DNA: TGTGCCAGCAGTTCCTACAGGGGAGGACAGCCCCAGCATTTT. The gene calls are TRBV2 and TRBJ1-5; TRBD1 aligns across 7 bases. The CDR3 has 14 amino acids. The germline CDR1 and CDR2 sequences are SNHLY and FYNNEI. The junction had 8 bases not matched to a gene; V was cut back by 5 bases and J by 7 bases.

This clonotype was detected only a few times. This chain joins TRBV3-1 and TRBJ2-7, with 9 nucleotides matching TRBD2. Germline V gene lookup returns CDR1 LGHDT and CDR2 YNNKEL (reference sequence). This CDR3 spans 16 amino acids. J lost 3 bases, V lost 1 base, and 7 bases had no gene match. The DNA of the CDR3 is TGTGCCAGCAGCCAAGGACCCGGGACTAGCATCTACGAGCAGTACTTC. Translation: CASSQGPGTSIYEQYF.

This clonotype was seen ten or more times. The rearrangement joins TRBV20-1 to TRBJ2-7; possible D gene TRBD2, 7 bases. The V gene's germline CDR1 is DFQATT and CDR2 SNEGSKA (reference sequence). This CDR3 spans 16 amino acids. V was cut by 5 bases and J by 0 bases, with 20 bases left in between. The CDR3 DNA reads as TGCAGTGCTGATCTTCCGGGGGGCAGAGCCTCCTACGAGCAGTACTTC. Its protein is CSADLPGGRASYEQYF.

This clonotype appeared many times. The V call is TRBV2, the J call TRBJ2-7; D might be TRBD1 (6 bases). This CDR3 is built from 13 residues. CDR1 is SNHLY, CDR2 FYNNEI, per germline. V gave up 4 bases and J gave up 4 bases, with 11 bases separating them. CDR3 in amino acids: CASSVGRGYEQYF. The CDR3, as DNA: TGTGCCAGCAGTGTGGGAAGGGGGTACGAGCAGTACTTC.

The rearrangement uses TRBV7-9 and TRBJ1-1, with D perhaps TRBD1 (6 bases). Per the germline V gene, CDR1 is SEHNR and CDR2 is FQNEAQ (reference sequence). V lost 2 bases, J lost 4 bases, and 14 bases lay in between. The CDR3 contains 15 residues. Here the CDR3 reads CASSLSGATSTEAFF. CDR3 bases: TGTGCCAGCAGCTTATCAGGGGCGACGAGCACTGAAGCTTTCTTT.

This clonotype was observed a few times. V is TRBV5-6 and J is TRBJ2-7; D may correspond to TRBD1 or TRBD2 (5 bases each). The CDR3 runs 13 residues. The V and J ends lost 1 base and 5 bases respectively, with 10 bases between them. Germline CDR1 SGHDT, CDR2 YYEEEE. The CDR3 spells CASSLFRDDEQYF. The CDR3 DNA sequence: TGTGCCAGCAGCTTGTTCAGGGACGACGAGCAGTACTTC. Supplemented by reference TRBV5-6 and TRBJ2-7, the full variable domain reads DAGVTQSPTHLIKTRGQQVTLRCSPKSGHDTVSWYQQALGQGPQFIFQYYEEEERQRGNFPDRFSGHQFPNYSSELNVNALLLGDSALYLCASSLFRDDEQYFGPGTRLTVT.

Ten or more counts support this clonotype. This chain uses TRBV28 with TRBJ1-2; D is ambiguous. Per germline, CDR1 MDHEN and CDR2 SYDVKM. V lost 1 base and J 0 bases, leaving 9 bases between the germline ends. The CDR3 runs 15 residues. The CDR3 nucleotides read TGTGCCAGCAGTTTATTAGGCATTACTAACTATGGCTACACCTTC. As protein: CASSLLGITNYGYTF.

The V and J genes are TRBV7-9 and TRBJ2-1, with 9 nucleotides matching TRBD1. From germline, CDR1 is SEHNR and CDR2 FQNEAQ (reference sequence). The CDR3 spans 15 residues. Germline trimming cut 5 bases from V and 6 bases from J; bases unmatched to any gene: 8. CDR3 protein: CASSPRAGQGNEQFF. The CDR3 nucleotides are TGTGCCAGCAGCCCCCGGGCGGGACAGGGCAATGAGCAGTTCTTC.

This clonotype was counted a few times. The J gene is TRBJ1-2, the V gene TRBV29-1, with 7 bases matching TRBD1. From germline, CDR1 is SQVTM and CDR2 ANQGSEA. The V gene end was trimmed by 6 bases and the J gene end by 0 bases; junction bases not matched to a gene: 4. The CDR3 covers 13 residues. Written as DNA, the CDR3 is TGCAGCGTGACCGGGACAGCTAACTATGGCTACACCTTC. As protein: CSVTGTANYGYTF.

This sequence joins TRBV5-1 and TRBJ1-2, with 9 bases identical to TRBD1. Germline values: CDR1 SGHRS, CDR2 YFSETQ. The CDR3 covers 15 residues. V shed 3 bases and J 4 bases; nucleotides not matched to a gene: 7. CDR3: CASSSRGQGGYGYTF. CDR3 coding DNA: TGCGCCAGCAGCTCCAGGGGACAGGGTGGCTATGGCTACACCTTC.

The V call is TRBV24-1, the J call TRBJ2-7; the match to TRBD2 covers 15 bases. Germline-derived CDR1 and CDR2 are KGHDR and SFDVKD. V gave up 4 bases and J gave up 2 bases; unmatched junction bases: 2. This CDR3 has 16 residues. Here the CDR3 reads CATSDRTSGRAYEQYF. CDR3 DNA: TGTGCCACCAGTGACAGGACTAGCGGGAGGGCCTACGAGCAGTACTTC.

The chain links TRBV19 to TRBJ1-2, with TRBD1 matching 7 bases. V trimming: 5 bases; J trimming: 2 bases; junction bases outside the gene matches: 5. Germline CDR1 is LNHDA and CDR2 is SQIVND (reference sequence). The CDR3 is 14 amino acids. DNA for the CDR3: TGTGCCAGTAGTGTGACAGGGCCCAACTATGGCTACACCTTC. It translates to CASSVTGPNYGYTF.

This chain uses TRBV6-2 or TRBV6-3 with TRBJ2-5; 10 nucleotides agree with TRBD1. V was pared by 2 bases and J by 1 base, with 1 base of the junction left unmatched. CDR1 MNHEY and CDR2 SVGEGT come from the germline V gene. This CDR3 has 15 residues. The CDR3 loop is CASSYGDRGQETQYF. For the CDR3, the DNA is TGTGCCAGCAGTTACGGGGACAGGGGCCAAGAGACCCAGTACTTC.

This chain uses TRBV7-3 with TRBJ2-2; D is unresolved. Trimming took 1 base from V and 5 from J, leaving 11 bases between them. Germline CDR1 and CDR2: SGHTA and FQGTGA. CDR3 length equals 15 residues. The DNA for the CDR3 is TGTGCCAGCAGCTTAAGCACTATCCGGACCGGGGAGCTGTTTTTT. The encoded protein is CASSLSTIRTGELFF.